This T cell receptor (beta chain) emerged from a study of blood T cells in healthy people across ages. Every donor gave approximately 10 milliliters of peripheral blood. Next came a second PCR, run for about 7 to 12 cycles, which used a sample-barcoded 5' primer along with a J-beta primer mix. Each cDNA was tagged by a template-switch adaptor containing 12 random nucleotides. All samples yielded 2.5 million or more CDR3-containing paired-end reads. TCRdb used MiXCR to reprocess the 5' RACE reads, holding one entry per CDR3 protein. The sample has more than 1,400,000 distinct CDR3 sequences, 40% to 50% seen once. The CDR3 extends over 14 amino acids. Germline trimming cut 6 bases from V and 4 bases from J; bases unmatched to any gene: 5. Looked up from germline, CDR1 is MDHEN and CDR2 is SYDVKM.

Sequencing was done on a sample of blood. The chain recombines TRBV28 with TRBJ1-3, with TRBD1 matching over 8 bases. The source of this sequence is a young woman in good health. The CDR3: CASSFRDRGNTIYF. As DNA, the CDR3 is TGTGCCAGCAGCTTCCGGGACAGGGGAAACACCATATATTTT.